The 23 T cell receptor beta chains presented below share a single source sample, sequenced in a study of T-cell memory formation after mild COVID-19. TCRdb reanalysed the 5' RACE reads using MiXCR and keeps one entry per CDR3 protein. The sample records around 300,000 distinct CDR3 sequences, 10% to 15% being singletons. The sample taken for sequencing was PBMCs or a T cell subset sorted from them (not recorded which). The source is a man aged 18 to 29 who had mild COVID-19 (a few samples of this study predate the infection). Cell type and time point are not known.

This clonotype has a handful of counts. This chain joins TRBV11-3 and TRBJ1-5; perhaps TRBD1 as D (6 bases). The germline CDR1 and CDR2 sequences are SGHNT and YENEEA. Trimming removed 5 bases at V and 4 bases at J, with 21 bases between. The length of the CDR3 is 17 residues. DNA of the CDR3: TGTGCCAGCAGCGGACTTACGTCAGGGGATTTAAATCAGCCCCAGCATTTT. As protein: CASSGLTSGDLNQPQHF.

The chain carries TRBV7-2 and TRBJ2-3; D is ambiguous. The CDR3 is 13 amino acids. Trimming pared 5 bases from V and 3 bases from J, leaving 9 bases between. CDR1 is SGHTA, CDR2 FQGNSA, per germline. In DNA form, the CDR3 reads TGTGCCAGCAGCCCACCCGCGACAGATACGCAGTATTTT. Protein product: CASSPPATDTQYF.

J is TRBJ2-3 and V is TRBV12-3 or TRBV12-4, with TRBD2 matching 11 bases. After removal of 7 bases from V and 6 bases from J, the junction contained 6 bases not matched to a gene. The CDR3 contains 14 residues. CDR3 sequence reads: CASTLAGGPDTQYF. The CDR3 DNA reads TGTGCCAGCACCTTAGCGGGGGGGCCCGATACGCAGTATTTT.

The V and J genes are TRBV5-1 and TRBJ1-6, with D uncertain. Germline assignment: CDR1 SGHRS and CDR2 YFSETQ. V was cut by 4 bases and J by 7 bases, with 15 bases left in between. The CDR3 spans 15 residues. The CDR3 nucleotides are TGCGCCAGCAGCAGAATGGATTCCTCAAATTCACCCCTCCACTTT. Residues: CASSRMDSSNSPLHF.

V is TRBV7-2 and J is TRBJ2-5; TRBD1 or TRBD2 may be the D gene (5 bases each). The V and J ends lost 2 bases and 4 bases respectively, with 17 bases between them. The germline V gene has CDR1 SGHTA and CDR2 FQGNSA. CDR3 length: 16 residues. The CDR3 DNA is TGTGCCAGCAGCTTACGGGACGGGGAACGGGGAGAGACCCAGTACTTC. Residues: CASSLRDGERGETQYF.

In its sample, this clonotype was seen many times. This rearrangement joins TRBV6-2 or TRBV6-3 to TRBJ2-7; 10 bases align to TRBD1. Per the germline V gene, CDR1 is MNHEY and CDR2 is SVGEGT. The V and J ends lost 6 bases and 5 bases, in that order; junction bases with no gene match: 7. The CDR3 is 14 residues long. The CDR3 spells CASSRRTGGNEQYV. CDR3 nucleotides: TGTGCCAGCAGCCGACGGACAGGGGGAAACGAGCAGTACGTC.

This clonotype was found a few times. The chain uses TRBV3-1 and TRBJ2-3, with 12 nucleotides matching TRBD2. The germline gives CDR1 LGHDT, CDR2 YNNKEL (reference sequence). The CDR3 spans 17 residues. Unmatched junction bases numbered 8, after V lost 3 bases and J lost 4 bases. CDR3 region: CASSHPLAGGLSDTQYF. CDR3 nucleotides: TGTGCCAGCAGCCATCCCCTAGCGGGGGGGCTGTCAGATACGCAGTATTTT.

The chain uses TRBV5-6 and TRBJ2-1; either TRBD1 or TRBD2 may supply D (5 bases each). V was shortened by 0 bases and J by 9 bases, with 19 bases between the two germline ends. Germline CDR1 reads SGHDT; CDR2 reads YYEEEE. The CDR3 spans 16 residues. Here the CDR3 DNA reads TGTGCCAGCAGCTTGGAGGGCCGCCGACGGGGCGGTGAGCAGTTCTTC. Translation gives CASSLEGRRRGGEQFF.

In its sample, this clonotype was seen a few times. This rearrangement joins TRBV12-3 or TRBV12-4 to TRBJ1-1; the D is unclear. The CDR3 length is 13 residues. The V end lost 8 bases, the J end lost 1 base, and 11 bases lay between the germline ends. The CDR3 sequence: CASCPAGNTEAFF. The DNA for the CDR3 is TGTGCCAGCTGCCCGGCGGGGAACACTGAAGCTTTCTTT.

This clonotype was counted only a few times. J is TRBJ2-7 and V is TRBV9, with D uncertain. Germline loops: CDR1 SGDLS, CDR2 YYNGEE. This CDR3 region has 12 residues. V was pared by 0 bases and J by 6 bases, with 7 bases between. CDR3 protein: CASSVGEGEQYF. CDR3 bases: TGTGCCAGCAGCGTAGGGGAAGGCGAGCAGTACTTC.

This clonotype came up a few times. CDR3 sequence reads: CASSPGTDIQYF. CDR3 in DNA: TGTGCCAGCAGCCCGGGGACGGACATTCAGTACTTC. The gene calls are TRBV3-1 and TRBJ2-4; D possibly matches TRBD1 or TRBD2 (5 bases each). V was cut by 4 bases and J by 8 bases, with 9 bases left in between. The CDR3 contains 12 residues. Germline V gives CDR1 LGHDT, CDR2 YNNKEL (reference sequence).

This rearrangement joins TRBV7-6 to TRBJ2-3; 12 nucleotides match TRBD2. Germline-derived CDR1 and CDR2 are SGHVS and FNYEAQ. The CDR3 runs 17 residues. V shed 1 base and J 3 bases; nucleotides not matched to a gene: 5. CDR3 sequence (DNA): TGTGCCAGCAGCTTAGGGACTAGCGGGGCCCAAACAGATACGCAGTATTTT. It is translated as CASSLGTSGAQTDTQYF.

The chain employs TRBV7-6 and TRBJ1-1; D is unclear. Germline CDR1 reads SGHVS; CDR2 reads FNYEAQ. Trimming stripped 5 bases from V and 5 bases from J, with 12 bases between. The CDR3 sequence is 13 residues long. As DNA, the CDR3 is TGTGCCAGCAGCCCAAACGGGCTTACTGAAGCTTTCTTT. Translating it yields CASSPNGLTEAFF.

The rearrangement links TRBV6-2 or TRBV6-3 to TRBJ2-1; 8 bases are shared with TRBD2. The CDR3 is made up of 15 amino acids. V lost 4 bases and J lost 4; bases outside the gene matches: 6. Germline CDR1 reads MNHEY; CDR2 reads SVGEGT. The CDR3 nucleotides are TGTGCCAGCAGTTTATGGAGCGGGGGATACAATGAGCAGTTCTTC. Encoded protein: CASSLWSGGYNEQFF.

This clonotype showed up just a few times. This rearrangement joins TRBV2 to TRBJ2-6, with D possibly being TRBD1 (6 bases). V gave up 2 bases and J gave up 4 bases, with 15 bases separating them. Germline values: CDR1 SNHLY, CDR2 FYNNEI. The CDR3 is made up of 17 amino acids. CDR3 amino acids: CASSELGGTAGANVLTF. The CDR3 bases are TGTGCCAGCAGTGAATTAGGGGGAACGGCCGGGGCCAACGTCCTGACTTTC.

The sample holds a few counts of this clonotype. V gene TRBV6-1 combines with J gene TRBJ1-6; tentatively, D is TRBD1 (5 bases). CDR3 length: 16 residues. CDR1 and CDR2 from the germline V gene are MNHNS and SASEGT. V was pared by 3 bases and J by 10 bases, with 19 bases between. Here the CDR3 reads CASSEGNRLTGSPLHF. CDR3 bases: TGTGCCAGCAGTGAGGGAAACAGGTTAACCGGATCACCCCTCCACTTT.

The CDR3 sequence is CASSVGGGPGYEQYF. Here the CDR3 DNA reads TGTGCCAGCAGCGTAGGGGGGGGACCAGGCTACGAGCAGTACTTC. This chain uses TRBV9 with TRBJ2-7, with 7 nucleotides matching TRBD2. The J segment lost 3 bases and the V segment lost 0 bases, leaving 6 bases of the junction unmatched. The CDR3 length is 15 residues. Germline V gene lookup returns CDR1 SGDLS and CDR2 YYNGEE.

The chain combines TRBV20-1 with TRBJ1-5, with TRBD1 as a possible D gene (5 bases). The CDR3 covers 14 residues. Germline V gene lookup returns CDR1 DFQATT and CDR2 SNEGSKA (reference sequence). Trimming took off 4 bases at V and 2 bases at J, with 12 bases between the two ends. The CDR3 protein is CSATSGGGNQPQHF. The CDR3 coding sequence is TGCAGTGCTACCTCGGGGGGAGGCAATCAGCCCCAGCATTTT.

The rearrangement uses TRBV6-6 and TRBJ1-6; unclear D gene. CDR1 and CDR2 from the germline V gene are MNHNY and SVGAGI (reference sequence). Trimming removed 5 bases from V and 9 bases from J, with 14 bases in between. The length of the CDR3 is 14 residues. The CDR3 region is CASSTPPWGSPLHF. In nucleotides, the CDR3 is TGTGCCAGCAGTACGCCCCCATGGGGTTCACCCCTCCACTTT.

This clonotype has a handful of counts. The CDR3 reads CAWSQQADYGYTF. The DNA for the CDR3 is TGTGCCTGGAGTCAACAGGCTGACTATGGCTACACCTTC. The gene calls are TRBV30 and TRBJ1-2, with a possible D match to TRBD1 (5 bases). Germline V gives CDR1 GTSNPN, CDR2 SVGIG (reference sequence). Trimming took off 2 bases at V and 3 bases at J, with 10 bases between the two ends. This CDR3 has 13 amino acids.

This clonotype was counted a few times. J is TRBJ2-3 and V is TRBV29-1; D is possibly TRBD2 (6 bases). This CDR3 contains 14 residues. V was clipped by 2 bases and J by 5 bases, with 14 bases between them. CDR1 is SQVTM and CDR2 is ANQGSEA in the germline V gene. DNA for the CDR3: TGCAGCGTTGAACCTGGAGGGAGTCAAGATACGCAGTATTTT. Translation gives CSVEPGGSQDTQYF.

This clonotype was seen more than once but under ten times. This rearrangement joins TRBV7-2 to TRBJ1-2, with D tentatively TRBD1 (5 bases). Germline V lookup: CDR1 SGHTA, CDR2 FQGNSA. Trimming cost V 4 bases and J 4 bases, with 34 bases left between them. The CDR3 is 21 residues long. CDR3 sequence reads: CASSWGGRTHRKSGSPYGYTF. DNA for the CDR3: TGTGCCAGCAGCTGGGGGGGTCGCACGCACCGCAAAAGTGGAAGTCCCTATGGCTACACCTTC.

The chain has TRBV7-9 and TRBJ2-3; D remains unclear. Between the trimmed V and J ends, which lost 5 bases and 6 bases, there was a span of 15 bases. Germline V gene data show CDR1 as SEHNR and CDR2 as FQNEAQ (reference sequence). There are 14 residues in the CDR3. CDR3 in DNA: TGTGCCAGCAGCCAGAACATTTGGTCGGATACGCAGTATTTT. Its protein is CASSQNIWSDTQYF.